The clone carrying this TCR beta chain was seen once. The sample comes from a study of T-cell reconstitution after alpha-beta-depleted transplantation in children. The CDR3 sequence is 15 residues long. V was shortened by 3 bases and J by 2 bases, with 14 bases between the two germline ends. Germline V gene lookup returns CDR1 MNHEY and CDR2 SVGAGI. For TCRbeta, the library was prepared with unique molecular identifiers. TCRdb re-analysed the PCR reads in MiXCR, keeping a single row per CDR3 protein. In the table there are about 610,000 distinct CDR3 sequences, roughly a tenth of which are singletons.

This sequence was found in a human donor who donated a stem cell graft to a child with acute myeloid leukemia. This chain connects TRBV6-5 to TRBJ2-7; a possible D gene is TRBD2 (5 bases). The sequenced sample was PBMCs from the stem cell graft donor, obtained from the stem cell graft. The CDR3 sequence: CASSYGLTGTYEQYF. The CDR3 region has the DNA TGTGCCAGCAGTTATGGCCTCACGGGGACCTACGAGCAGTACTTC.